Below, 18 T cell receptor beta chains from the same sample are listed, as sequenced in a study of OX40 agonist ivuxolimab in advanced cancers. Using immunoSEQ multiplex PCR, the repertoire was profiled, and TCRdb retains in-frame clones only, with some absent. Among approximately 79,000 clones, around 86% were seen once, and the ten largest hold 0.85% to 1%. Source: CD4+ or CD8+ T cells sorted from blood, taken in a trial of the OX40 agonist ivuxolimab. The receptors were sampled from an adult with an advanced solid tumor such as melanoma, head and neck, liver or kidney cancer.

The rearrangement uses TRBV19 and TRBJ1-1; D perhaps matches TRBD1 (5 bases). CDR1 and CDR2 from the germline V gene are LNHDA and SQIVND (reference sequence). The CDR3 spans 14 residues. Trimming left V 4 bases short and J 3 bases short, with 12 bases between. The CDR3, as DNA: TGTGCCAGTAGTACCCAGGGAGTCTACACTGAAGCTTTCTTT. Residues: CASSTQGVYTEAFF.

V is TRBV18 and J is TRBJ2-6; D is unclear. The CDR3 length is 15 residues. V dropped 5 bases and J dropped 2 bases, with 10 bases sitting between them. Per the germline V gene, CDR1 is KGHSH and CDR2 is LQKENI. For the CDR3, the DNA is TGTGCCAGCTCAACTCCCCTAACTGGGGCCAACGTCCTGACTTTC. It is translated as CASSTPLTGANVLTF. The entire variable domain, with the rest obtained from reference TRBV18 and TRBJ2-6, is as follows: NAGVMQNPRHLVRRRGQEARLRCSPMKGHSHVYWYRQLPEEGLKFMVYLQKENIIDESGMPKERFSAEFPKEGPSILRIQQVVRGDSAAYFCASSTPLTGANVLTFGAGSRLTVL.

The chain uses TRBV19 and TRBJ1-2, with a possible D match to TRBD1 (5 bases). The V end lost 8 bases, the J end lost 8 bases, and 15 bases lay between the germline ends. The CDR3 has 12 residues. CDR1 LNHDA and CDR2 SQIVND come from the germline V gene (reference sequence). In DNA form, the CDR3 reads TGTGCCAGTCGGGGAGGGGCTCTCGGCTACACCTTC. Protein sequence: CASRGGALGYTF.

This clone is a singleton in its sample. The genes are TRBV9 and TRBJ2-1; TRBD1 agrees at 8 bases. J was trimmed by 6 bases and V by 3 bases; bases with no gene match: 8. From germline, CDR1 is SGDLS and CDR2 YYNGEE. The CDR3 consists of 15 residues. The CDR3 is CASSGGTGPFNEQFF. In DNA form, the CDR3 reads TGTGCCAGCAGCGGCGGGACAGGACCCTTCAATGAGCAGTTCTTC.

The chain links TRBV29-1 to TRBJ1-4; D might be TRBD1 (6 bases). Trimming stripped 4 bases from V and 8 bases from J, with 11 bases between. The CDR3 is 12 amino acids. Germline V gene data show CDR1 as SQVTM and CDR2 as ANQGSEA. This chain's CDR3 is CSVAGESEKLFF. The CDR3 bases are TGCAGCGTTGCAGGGGAATCGGAAAAACTGTTTTTT.

The rearrangement joins TRBV5-6 to TRBJ2-7, with TRBD2 matching over 10 bases. This CDR3 region has 15 residues. After removal of 3 bases from V and 2 bases from J, the junction contained 5 bases not matched to a gene. Looked up from germline, CDR1 is SGHDT and CDR2 is YYEEEE. CDR3 protein: CASSSSSGGTYEQYF. The CDR3 nucleotides read TGTGCCAGCAGCTCCTCTAGCGGGGGAACCTACGAGCAGTACTTC.

The chain carries TRBV7-8 and TRBJ2-4; 9 bases are a match to TRBD2. Germline lookup yields CDR1 SGHVS and CDR2 FQNEAQ. V trimming: 1 base; J trimming: 0 bases; junction bases outside the gene matches: 4. The CDR3 covers 17 residues. CDR3 nucleotide sequence: TGTGCCAGCAGCTTAGTGACTAGCGGACTAGCCAAAAACATTCAGTACTTC. This encodes CASSLVTSGLAKNIQYF. The entire variable domain, with the rest obtained from reference TRBV7-8 and TRBJ2-4, is as follows: GAGVSQSPRYKVAKRGQDVALRCDPISGHVSLFWYQQALGQGPEFLTYFQNEAQLDKSGLPSDRFFAERPEGSVSTLKIQRTQQEDSAVYLCASSLVTSGLAKNIQYFGAGTRLSVL.

The chain joins TRBV11-3 to TRBJ2-1; 9 nucleotides align to TRBD1. Germline CDR1 is SGHNT and CDR2 is YENEEA. The CDR3 length is 13 residues. The junction had 3 bases not matched to a gene; V was cut back by 4 bases and J by 8 bases. The CDR3 bases are TGTGCCAGCAGCTCGGGACAGGGCGATGAGCAGTTCTTC. Amino acids: CASSSGQGDEQFF.

The chain has TRBV4-1 and TRBJ2-1; no reliable D call. Trimming took off 0 bases at V and 6 bases at J, with 21 bases between the two ends. This CDR3 is 18 amino acids long. The V gene's germline CDR1 is MGHRA and CDR2 YSYEKL. CDR3 protein: CASSQEGLGTSGVNEQFF. The CDR3 nucleotides read TGCGCCAGCAGCCAAGAAGGTTTGGGAACGAGTGGCGTCAATGAGCAGTTCTTC.

V usage is TRBV11-2 and J usage is TRBJ2-5; 10 bases line up with TRBD2. Trimming at V came to 3 bases and at J to 5 bases, leaving 6 bases not matched to a gene. The CDR3 loop spans 15 amino acids. Per the germline V gene, CDR1 is SGHAT and CDR2 is FQNNGV. The CDR3 loop is CASSLHLAGDETQYF. CDR3 DNA: TGTGCCAGCAGCTTGCATCTAGCGGGGGATGAGACCCAGTACTTC.

The genes are TRBV19 and TRBJ1-3; D gene ambiguous. Germline loops: CDR1 LNHDA, CDR2 SQIVND (reference sequence). V lost 3 bases and J lost 0, with 12 bases in between. CDR3 size: 16 residues. Here the CDR3 reads CASSMPSPVSGNTIYF. CDR3 nucleotide sequence: TGTGCCAGTAGTATGCCGTCGCCAGTCTCTGGAAACACCATATATTTT.

The rearrangement uses TRBV10-3 and TRBJ1-3; maybe TRBD1 (5 bases). Germline V CDR1 and CDR2: ENHRY, SYGVKD. The CDR3 covers 12 residues. Trimming took off 11 bases at V and 4 bases at J, with 12 bases between the two ends. The CDR3 region has the DNA TGTGCCTCTCAGGGAGAGGGAAACACCATATATTTT. It specifies CASQGEGNTIYF.

This chain connects TRBV10-3 to TRBJ1-1; D is unresolved. The CDR3 loop spans 14 amino acids. Germline values: CDR1 ENHRY, CDR2 SYGVKD. Trimming left V 3 bases short and J 5 bases short, with 13 bases between. The CDR3, as DNA: TGTGCCATCAGTGAACGGGATGCACAAACTGAAGCTTTCTTT. This codes for CAISERDAQTEAFF.

This clone has a single count. This sequence joins TRBV7-6 and TRBJ1-3, with D hard to call. Germline CDR1 is SGHVS and CDR2 is FNYEAQ. V gave up 1 base and J gave up 4 bases, with 5 bases separating them. The CDR3 covers 13 residues. The chain's CDR3 is CASSLGEGNTIYF. As DNA, the CDR3 is TGTGCCAGCAGCTTAGGCGAGGGAAACACCATATATTTT.

The chain carries TRBV18 and TRBJ2-3; D could derive from TRBD1 or TRBD2 (5 bases each). The V end lost 0 bases, the J end lost 2 bases, and 15 bases lay between the germline ends. CDR3 length equals 17 residues. Germline V gene sequence: CDR1 KGHSH, CDR2 LQKENI. CDR3 DNA: TGTGCCAGCTCACCACCGAGGGGACCGGTCTACACAGATACGCAGTATTTT. This encodes CASSPPRGPVYTDTQYF. The full variable domain, rest sourced from reference TRBV18 and TRBJ2-3, is NAGVMQNPRHLVRRRGQEARLRCSPMKGHSHVYWYRQLPEEGLKFMVYLQKENIIDESGMPKERFSAEFPKEGPSILRIQQVVRGDSAAYFCASSPPRGPVYTDTQYFGPGTRLTVL.

The chain recombines TRBV7-9 with TRBJ1-5; D is unclear. The CDR3 is 16 residues long. Germline V lookup: CDR1 SEHNR, CDR2 FQNEAQ (reference sequence). Trimming removed 1 base from V and 4 bases from J, with 14 bases in between. CDR3: CASSLGQGLSNQPQHF. The CDR3 region has the DNA TGTGCCAGCAGCTTAGGACAAGGACTGTCTAATCAGCCCCAGCATTTT.

This chain joins TRBV7-6 and TRBJ2-1; D is perhaps TRBD2 (6 bases). Deletions cut 3 bases from V and 2 bases from J, with 14 bases between. The CDR3 extends over 16 amino acids. CDR1 is SGHVS and CDR2 is FNYEAQ in the germline V gene. This CDR3 is CASSFNGEAAYNEQFF. In DNA, the CDR3 is TGTGCCAGCAGCTTCAATGGGGAGGCCGCCTACAATGAGCAGTTCTTC.

The J gene is TRBJ2-2, the V gene TRBV10-3; D may be TRBD2 (6 bases). The ends were cut back, 11 bases at V and 4 bases at J, with 11 bases in the middle. The CDR3 has 12 residues. Germline V gives CDR1 ENHRY, CDR2 SYGVKD. This CDR3 reads CAVSGLTGELFF. Written as DNA, the CDR3 is TGTGCCGTCTCGGGACTCACCGGGGAGCTGTTTTTT.